Each of the 20 T cell receptor beta chains below was sequenced from the same sample in a study of T cell repertoires in cytomegalovirus infection. TCRdb re-called the reads through MiXCR, storing one row per CDR3 protein. The table includes some 130,000 distinct CDR3 sequences, over 30% detected once. What these receptors recognize is not known. The specimen comprised CD8+ T cells from cultured PBMCs, sampled from culture after CMV antigen stimulation. Receptors originate from a human donor in good health (CMV status not recorded). Some clones in this sample may be carry-over from other donors' samples.

The V call is TRBV12-3 or TRBV12-4, the J call TRBJ1-1; 7 positions agree with TRBD1. Trimming at V came to 6 bases and at J to 0 bases, leaving 4 bases not matched to a gene. The CDR3 contains 14 residues. The CDR3, as DNA: TGTGCCAGCAGGGGACAGACCATGAACACTGAAGCTTTCTTT. This encodes CASRGQTMNTEAFF.

The chain has TRBV27 and TRBJ1-2; D might be TRBD1 (5 bases). Trimming pared 5 bases from V and 8 bases from J, leaving 27 bases between. Germline V lookup: CDR1 MNHEY, CDR2 SMNVEV (reference sequence). CDR3 length: 17 residues. CDR3 region: CASSPQIQGPQGGGYTF. The CDR3 bases are TGTGCCAGCAGTCCCCAGATCCAGGGCCCCCAAGGAGGCGGCTACACCTTC.

The gene calls are TRBV15 and TRBJ2-3; 12 nucleotides agree with TRBD2. Per the germline V gene, CDR1 is LNHNV and CDR2 is YYDKDF (reference sequence). V was pared by 0 bases and J by 1 base, with 8 bases of the junction left unmatched. This CDR3 has 19 amino acids. CDR3 nucleotide sequence: TGTGCCACCAGCAGAGATCTAGCCCGACTAGCGGGGGGCACAGATACGCAGTATTTT. It translates to CATSRDLARLAGGTDTQYF.

This chain links TRBV28 with TRBJ1-4; D not resolved. Germline V lookup: CDR1 MDHEN, CDR2 SYDVKM. V was trimmed by 5 bases and J by 0 bases, leaving 19 bases between them. This CDR3 has 18 amino acids. The CDR3 DNA follows: TGTGCCAGCAGTACCCGACTGATACCCACCTCAACTAATGAAAAACTGTTTTTT. Translation gives CASSTRLIPTSTNEKLFF. Based on the CDR3 plus reference TRBV28 and TRBJ1-4, the full variable domain is DVKVTQSSRYLVKRTGEKVFLECVQDMDHENMFWYRQDPGLGLRLIYFSYDVKMKEKGDIPEGYSVSREKKERFSLILESASTNQTSMYLCASSTRLIPTSTNEKLFFGSGTQLSVL.

The chain is built from TRBV18 and TRBJ1-6; no definite D call. The V and J ends lost 3 bases and 5 bases respectively, with 5 bases between them. This CDR3 has 13 amino acids. CDR1 is KGHSH and CDR2 is LQKENI in the germline V gene. The CDR3 reads CASSPGDNSPLHF. The DNA of the CDR3 is TGTGCCAGCTCACCCGGGGATAATTCACCCCTCCACTTT.

This clonotype was found a few times. This chain links TRBV4-1 with TRBJ2-7, with D unresolved. The CDR3 spans 14 residues. The germline V and J ends were trimmed by 1 base and 2 bases, with 9 bases remaining between them. CDR1 and CDR2 (germline): MGHRA, YSYEKL. CDR3: CASSQAQLPYEQYF. CDR3 bases: TGCGCCAGCAGCCAAGCTCAGCTCCCCTACGAGCAGTACTTC.

J is TRBJ2-7 and V is TRBV7-9; 8 positions match TRBD1. Looked up from germline, CDR1 is SEHNR and CDR2 is FQNEAQ (reference sequence). The ends lost 4 bases at V and 5 bases at J; junction bases unmatched: 4. The CDR3 sequence is 13 residues long. The CDR3 region is CASSSTTGDEQYF. The CDR3 nucleotides read TGTGCCAGCAGCTCGACGACAGGGGACGAGCAGTACTTC. Supplemented by reference TRBV7-9 and TRBJ2-7, the full variable domain reads DTGVSQNPRHKITKRGQNVTFRCDPISEHNRLYWYRQTLGQGPEFLTYFQNEAQLEKSRLLSDRFSAERPKGSFSTLEIQRTEQGDSAMYLCASSSTTGDEQYFGPGTRLTVT.

This rearrangement joins TRBV11-2 to TRBJ1-6; 7 positions match TRBD1. The CDR3 length is 16 residues. Germline CDR1 and CDR2: SGHAT and FQNNGV. V was pared by 5 bases and J by 5 bases, with 9 bases of the junction left unmatched. As DNA, the CDR3 is TGTGCCAGCAGCGCCGGGACAGCCGTTAATAATTCACCCCTCCACTTT. Protein: CASSAGTAVNNSPLHF.

This clonotype was observed a few times. The rearrangement uses TRBV5-1 and TRBJ1-1, with D perhaps TRBD1 (5 bases). The CDR3 totals 16 residues. Trimming stripped 0 bases from V and 1 base from J, with 13 bases between. Germline CDR1 SGHRS, CDR2 YFSETQ. This CDR3 is CASSLGPGPTNTEAFF. The CDR3 DNA is TGCGCCAGCAGCTTGGGTCCGGGACCAACGAACACTGAAGCTTTCTTT.

This clonotype was seen repeatedly, ten times or more. The genes are TRBV7-6 and TRBJ1-5; the D gene is possibly TRBD1 (6 bases). In germline, CDR1 is SGHVS, CDR2 FNYEAQ. V lost 1 base to trimming and J lost 3 bases, with 19 bases between them. This CDR3 region has 18 residues. In DNA, the CDR3 is TGTGCCAGCAGCTTAGGTGAGCCACAGGGTTCCTTCAATCAGCCCCAGCATTTT. Translated: CASSLGEPQGSFNQPQHF.

This clonotype came up once. The chain joins TRBV6-6 to TRBJ2-6; TRBD2 aligns across 9 bases. CDR1 is MNHNY and CDR2 is SVGAGI in the germline V gene (reference sequence). This CDR3 contains 18 residues. Unmatched junction bases numbered 11, after V lost 7 bases and J lost 1 base. The CDR3 protein is CASTIAGETFSGANVLTF. The CDR3 DNA reads as TGTGCCAGCACCATAGCGGGGGAAACTTTTTCTGGGGCCAACGTCCTGACTTTC.

The V call is TRBV6-1, the J call TRBJ1-2; 8 positions agree with TRBD1. V trimming: 4 bases; J trimming: 4 bases; junction bases outside the gene matches: 5. The CDR3 consists of 14 residues. CDR1 MNHNS and CDR2 SASEGT come from the germline V gene. CDR3 region: CASSARTGFYGYTF. CDR3 coding DNA: TGTGCCAGCAGTGCCCGGACAGGGTTCTATGGCTACACCTTC.

The rearrangement uses TRBV9 and TRBJ1-3; D is unresolved. CDR3 length: 14 amino acids. The V and J ends lost 0 bases and 2 bases respectively, with 6 bases between them. CDR1 and CDR2 (germline): SGDLS, YYNGEE. The CDR3 protein is CASSVDRTGNTIYF. The DNA of the CDR3 is TGTGCCAGCAGCGTAGACAGAACTGGAAACACCATATATTTT.

This chain connects TRBV20-1 to TRBJ1-3; no firm D call. V lost 2 bases and J lost 1, with 15 bases in between. Per germline, CDR1 DFQATT and CDR2 SNEGSKA (reference sequence). CDR3 length: 16 residues. Written as DNA, the CDR3 is TGCAGTGCTAGAACCCCGACCGTTTCGTCTGGAAACACCATATATTTT. Amino acids: CSARTPTVSSGNTIYF.

As for this clonotype: A junction end diverges from the germline sequence, so it may reflect a read error. V usage is TRBV7-8 and J usage is TRBJ2-1, with D uncertain. The germline gives CDR1 SGHVS, CDR2 FQNEAQ. This CDR3 has 12 amino acids. The CDR3 sequence is CASSTSYNEQFF. The CDR3 bases are TGTGCCAGCAGCACCTCCTACAATGAACAGTTCTTC.

A few counts support this clonotype. The V gene is TRBV25-1, the J gene TRBJ1-5, with D hard to call. V was pared by 1 base and J by 3 bases, with 10 bases between. The CDR3 covers 15 residues. Germline CDR1 is MGHDK and CDR2 is SYGVNS. Here the CDR3 reads CASSESGGFNQPQHF. CDR3 sequence (DNA): TGTGCCAGCAGTGAATCGGGTGGGTTCAATCAGCCCCAGCATTTT.

In this sample, this clonotype turned up many times. V gene TRBV7-2 combines with J gene TRBJ2-7; D is unclear. The V gene's germline CDR1 is SGHTA and CDR2 FQGNSA. V gave up 5 bases and J gave up 2 bases, with 10 bases separating them. The CDR3 length is 13 residues. The CDR3 loop reads CASSADGTYEQYF. CDR3 in DNA: TGTGCCAGCAGCGCGGACGGAACCTACGAGCAGTACTTC.

This sequence joins TRBV7-2 and TRBJ2-7; TRBD1 is a possible D gene (6 bases). This CDR3 is built from 18 residues. CDR1 and CDR2 (germline): SGHTA, FQGNSA. Trimming shortened V by 6 bases and J by 0 bases, and 24 bases separated the two germline ends. CDR3 amino acids: CASSPSNYRAGRSYEQYF. CDR3 bases: TGTGCCAGCAGTCCAAGCAATTACAGGGCTGGGCGCTCCTACGAGCAGTACTTC.

This clonotype was seen a handful of times. The chain couples TRBV7-6 to TRBJ2-1; the match to TRBD1 covers 7 bases. The germline CDR1 and CDR2 sequences are SGHVS and FNYEAQ. J gave up 0 bases and V 0 bases, and 2 bases lay outside the gene matches. The CDR3 length is 16 residues. This chain's CDR3 is CASSLADRSSYNEQFF. CDR3 DNA: TGTGCCAGCAGCTTAGCGGACAGGAGCTCCTACAATGAGCAGTTCTTC.

This clonotype has a single count. This sequence joins TRBV28 and TRBJ2-7, with a tentative D call TRBD1 (6 bases). The CDR3 is made up of 13 amino acids. V was shortened by 7 bases and J by 2 bases, with 12 bases between the two germline ends. Germline V CDR1 and CDR2: MDHEN, SYDVKM. This CDR3 is CASKTGDPYEQYF. CDR3 nucleotides: TGTGCCAGCAAGACAGGCGATCCCTACGAGCAGTACTTC.